This T cell receptor beta chain emerged from a study of cytomegalovirus exposure and HLA in healthy donors. At the level of the study: An earlier analysis identified 117 million unique TCR beta sequences in 150 million to 200 million T cells.

This clone was seen a single time. The PCR ran on 60 Vbeta and 13 Jbeta primers. Repertoires were generated with immunoSEQ multiplex PCR, while TCRdb's copy carries only in-frame clones and drops some. The table shows more than 95,000 clones, with 80% occurring only once. Trimming at V came to 10 bases and at J to 5 bases, leaving 14 bases not matched to a gene. This CDR3 spans 15 amino acids. The germline V gene has CDR1 LGHNT and CDR2 FRNRAP. This receptor was taken from a man under 40 in good health and CMV-seropositive. The chain is built from TRBV12-5 and TRBJ2-5; TRBD1 matches 9 bases. The sequencing input was PBMCs. Here the CDR3 reads CATGRPQGAFETQYF. The DNA for the CDR3 is TGTGCTACCGGCCGTCCACAGGGGGCTTTTGAGACCCAGTACTTC. The full variable domain, in which reference TRBV12-5 and TRBJ2-5 provide the parts outside the CDR3, is DARVTQTPRHKVTEMGQEVTMRCQPILGHNTVFWYRQTMMQGLELLAYFRNRAPLDDSGMPKDRFSAEMPDATLATLKIQPSEPRDSAVYFCATGRPQGAFETQYFGPGTRLLVL.